This TCR beta chain came from a study of a mutant IDH1 vaccine in newly diagnosed glioma. At the level of the study: Therapy received beforehand was radiotherapy, temozolomide, or both, with most patients given both.

Details on this clone: Its antigen is not known.

The time point here: week 5, during vaccination. Every vaccine dose comprised 300 ug of mutant IDH1 20-mer peptide plus topical imiquimod. Each astrocytoma in the donors was new, WHO grade 3 or 4, IDH1-mutant and ATRX-lost. Only in-frame clones appear in the TCRdb table, and some are missing; sequencing was by immunoSEQ multiplex PCR. The top ten hold about 5% of the sample, which has 50,000 to 60,000 clones, around 80% seen once. This receptor was taken from a man aged 45-60 years with glioma. The source was PBMCs, collected from a glioma patient whose treatment included an IDH1 peptide vaccine.

The CDR3 DNA is TGTGCCAGCAGCTTAAAGGGGGGAGAGACCCAGTACTTC. Amino acids: CASSLKGGETQYF. J is TRBJ2-5 and V is TRBV7-2; D may correspond to TRBD1 or TRBD2 (6 bases each). V was shortened by 2 bases and J by 4 bases, with 8 bases between the two germline ends. The V gene's germline CDR1 is SGHTA and CDR2 FQGNSA. This CDR3 has 13 amino acids. Complete variable domain (other parts from reference TRBV7-2 and TRBJ2-5): GAGVSQSPSNKVTEKGKDVELRCDPISGHTALYWYRQSLGQGLEFLIYFQGNSAPDKSGLPSDRFSAERTGGSVSTLTIQRTQQEDSAVYLCASSLKGGETQYFGPGTRLLVL.